This TCR beta chain was observed in a study of identical twins. Whole-study results and caveats: Out-of-frame alpha sequences that twins shared showed excess low generation probability.

This clonotype was found a few times. What it recognizes is unknown. TCRdb re-called the 5' RACE reads with MiXCR, one entry per CDR3 protein. Here the sample spans about 240,000 distinct CDR3 sequences, 10% to 15% being singletons. From germline, CDR1 is SGHRS and CDR2 YFSETQ. V was clipped by 4 bases and J by 2 bases; unmatched bases: 10. This CDR3 has 16 residues. Among all donors, each was a healthy Caucasian. A further study also used this sample, focusing on yellow fever vaccine responses in identical twins.

This rearrangement joins TRBV5-1 to TRBJ2-3, with TRBD2 identical over 7 bases. This receptor was obtained from a young woman in good health. The sample taken for sequencing was memory (CD45RO+) T cells sorted from blood. CDR3 region: CASSPVLAGDTDTQYF. The CDR3 region has the DNA TGCGCCAGCAGCCCCGTGCTGGCGGGAGACACAGATACGCAGTATTTT.